What follows are 17 T cell receptor beta chains derived from one specimen sequenced in a study of CD8 T cells in ankylosing spondylitis. TCRdb ran MiXCR on the 5' RACE reads and lists one entry per CDR3 protein. The sample includes some 140,000 distinct CDR3 sequences, roughly 8.3% of them seen just once. The sequencing input was synovial fluid, either unsorted or a sorted T cell fraction (not recorded which). The receptors originated from a male donor with ankylosing spondylitis.

This clonotype has a handful of counts. The genes are TRBV7-2 and TRBJ2-1; tentative D call: TRBD1 (6 bases). Germline loops: CDR1 SGHTA, CDR2 FQGNSA. The V end was cut by 3 bases, the J end by 8 bases, with 20 bases between. The CDR3 loop spans 16 amino acids. For the CDR3, the DNA is TGTGCCAGCAGCTTCTTAGGACTTTCCTCAGGGGATGAGCAGTTCTTC. Its protein is CASSFLGLSSGDEQFF. Variable domain in full (rest from reference TRBV7-2 and TRBJ2-1): GAGVSQSPSNKVTEKGKDVELRCDPISGHTALYWYRQSLGQGLEFLIYFQGNSAPDKSGLPSDRFSAERTGGSVSTLTIQRTQQEDSAVYLCASSFLGLSSGDEQFFGPGTRLTVL.

This clonotype was counted between two and nine times. The chain employs TRBV5-5 and TRBJ2-7; no definite D call. Trimming removed 0 bases from V and 7 bases from J, with 8 bases in between. The CDR3 totals 12 residues. Germline CDR1 is SGHKS and CDR2 is YYEKEE (reference sequence). The CDR3 bases are TGTGCCAGCAGCTTGGCCAGGCGGGAGCAGTACTTC. Translated: CASSLARREQYF.

The table lists this clonotype with a few counts. The V and J genes are TRBV5-1 and TRBJ1-3; D call uncertain. Trimming pared 1 base from V and 1 base from J, leaving 9 bases between. The germline V gene has CDR1 SGHRS and CDR2 YFSETQ. The CDR3 spans 15 residues. The CDR3 bases are TGCGCCAGCAGCTTGACACCCCGTTCTGGAAACACCATATATTTT. It translates to CASSLTPRSGNTIYF.

This clonotype was detected many times. The chain uses TRBV3-1 and TRBJ2-4; D may be TRBD1 (5 bases). V lost 4 bases and J lost 8, with 15 bases in between. The CDR3 loop spans 14 amino acids. The germline V gene encodes CDR1 LGHDT and CDR2 YNNKEL (reference sequence). The CDR3 sequence is CASSLSLEGDIQYF. The CDR3 region has the DNA TGTGCCAGCAGCCTCTCCTTGGAAGGGGACATTCAGTACTTC.

This chain connects TRBV7-2 to TRBJ2-7; D uncertain. Germline loops: CDR1 SGHTA, CDR2 FQGNSA. Trimming shortened V by 6 bases and J by 2 bases, and 11 bases separated the two germline ends. CDR3 size: 13 residues. CDR3 bases: TGTGCCAGCAGGTTCCGGCAGGCCTACGAGCAGTACTTC. This translates into CASRFRQAYEQYF.

This clonotype occurred many times. The chain employs TRBV11-2 and TRBJ1-1, with D hard to call. Trimming pared 5 bases from V and 10 bases from J, leaving 14 bases between. The CDR3 has 12 residues. The V gene's germline CDR1 is SGHAT and CDR2 FQNNGV. The CDR3 DNA reads as TGTGCCAGCAGCGAAACGGACGGTGGAGCTTTCTTT. Its protein is CASSETDGGAFF.

This clonotype was recorded many times. The V gene is TRBV11-1, the J gene TRBJ1-2; 12 nucleotides match TRBD1. CDR1 is SGHAT, CDR2 FQDESV, per germline (reference sequence). This CDR3 has 18 residues. Losses at the gene ends were 5 bases for V and 7 bases for J; bases not matched to a gene: 17. This chain's CDR3 is CASSQQAAGTGGGRGYTF. Written as DNA, the CDR3 is TGTGCCAGCAGCCAGCAAGCAGCCGGGACAGGGGGCGGTCGTGGCTACACCTTC.

This clonotype was recorded many times. The CDR3 sequence: CASVRADSMNTEAFF. CDR3 DNA: TGTGCCAGCGTCCGGGCGGACAGCATGAACACTGAAGCTTTCTTT. The V gene is TRBV28, the J gene TRBJ1-1, with D possibly being TRBD1 (6 bases). The CDR3 is 15 residues long. V shed 8 bases and J shed 0 bases, with 16 bases lying between them. CDR1 is MDHEN, CDR2 SYDVKM, per germline.

This clonotype was detected a few times. The rearrangement joins TRBV6-1 to TRBJ1-6; D unresolved. V was pared by 6 bases and J by 5 bases, with 8 bases between. Germline CDR1 MNHNS, CDR2 SASEGT. The CDR3 spans 13 residues. CDR3 loop: CASRVVNNSPLHF. The CDR3 DNA is TGTGCCAGCAGGGTCGTCAATAATTCACCCCTCCACTTT.

This clonotype was seen repeatedly, ten times or more. The rearrangement links TRBV7-9 to TRBJ1-1; unclear D gene. V was cut by 3 bases and J by 4 bases, with 9 bases left in between. This CDR3 region has 13 residues. Germline V gene lookup returns CDR1 SEHNR and CDR2 FQNEAQ (reference sequence). Here the CDR3 DNA reads TGTGCCAGCAGCTTGCCGCCGGGCACTGAAGCTTTCTTT. Protein sequence: CASSLPPGTEAFF. Complete variable domain (other parts from reference TRBV7-9 and TRBJ1-1): DTGVSQNPRHKITKRGQNVTFRCDPISEHNRLYWYRQTLGQGPEFLTYFQNEAQLEKSRLLSDRFSAERPKGSFSTLEIQRTEQGDSAMYLCASSLPPGTEAFFGQGTRLTVV.

This clonotype has only a few counts. The rearrangement uses TRBV7-2 and TRBJ1-1; the D is unclear. Per germline, CDR1 SGHTA and CDR2 FQGNSA. The V end lost 4 bases, the J end lost 1 base, and 7 bases lay between the germline ends. This CDR3 is 13 amino acids long. The CDR3 here is CASSSLWNTEAFF. The CDR3 coding sequence is TGTGCCAGCAGCTCCTTATGGAACACTGAAGCTTTCTTT.

The chain uses TRBV6-1 and TRBJ2-1, with D hard to call. This CDR3 region has 11 residues. Trimming shortened V by 8 bases and J by 8 bases, and 10 bases separated the two germline ends. The V gene's germline CDR1 is MNHNS and CDR2 SASEGT. CDR3 region: CASRKVYEQFF. CDR3 nucleotides: TGTGCCAGCCGAAAAGTCTATGAGCAGTTCTTC.

The sample holds many counts of this clonotype. This chain joins TRBV7-2 and TRBJ2-5, with D unresolved. The CDR3 has 15 residues. Germline CDR1 and CDR2: SGHTA and FQGNSA. Trimming stripped 3 bases from V and 4 bases from J, with 15 bases between. CDR3: CASSFQNGVGETQYF. DNA of the CDR3: TGTGCCAGCAGCTTTCAAAATGGGGTCGGAGAGACCCAGTACTTC.

This clonotype was detected only a few times. The rearrangement links TRBV2 to TRBJ1-1, with D perhaps TRBD1 (6 bases). V shed 6 bases and J shed 0 bases, with 8 bases lying between them. The CDR3 runs to 13 residues. CDR1 and CDR2 from the germline V gene are SNHLY and FYNNEI. CDR3 sequence reads: CASRDRLNTEAFF. The CDR3 DNA follows: TGTGCCAGCAGGGACAGATTGAACACTGAAGCTTTCTTT.

This clonotype came up a few times. This chain uses TRBV3-1 with TRBJ1-6, with a tentative D call TRBD1 (6 bases). The V gene lost 10 bases and the J gene lost 14 bases, with 18 bases spanning the gap. This CDR3 has 12 residues. Germline V gives CDR1 LGHDT, CDR2 YNNKEL (reference sequence). The CDR3 DNA follows: TGTGCCACCATGAACAGGGCGCAATCCCTCCACTTT. Translating gives CATMNRAQSLHF.

This clonotype came up many times. The chain joins TRBV5-1 to TRBJ2-3; either TRBD1 or TRBD2 may fit D (5 bases each). The ends were cut back, 4 bases at V and 1 base at J, with 16 bases in the middle. The CDR3 length is 16 residues. CDR1 is SGHRS, CDR2 YFSETQ, per germline. In DNA form, the CDR3 reads TGCGCCAGCAGCACCGGGGCCGAAGGGGGCACAGATACGCAGTATTTT. As protein: CASSTGAEGGTDTQYF.

This clonotype was detected only a few times. The rearrangement joins TRBV27 to TRBJ1-1, with TRBD1 as a possible D gene (6 bases). CDR3 length: 15 residues. Germline values: CDR1 MNHEY, CDR2 SMNVEV (reference sequence). Deletions cut 6 bases from V and 5 bases from J, with 19 bases between. The CDR3 DNA reads TGTGCCAGCAGGCCAGGGGTAGGCGGAGAGACTGAAGCTTTCTTT. This translates into CASRPGVGGETEAFF.